This TCR beta chain was sequenced for a study of Graves' ophthalmopathy and Graves' hyperthyroidism. Study-level results: Detected in blood as well were most expanded thyroid clonotypes with frequency above 0.001.

Amplified TCR beta CDR3 regions were obtained using RNA transcripts as template. RT-PCR with HTBI primers came first, then second-round multiplex PCR. TCRdb re-derived calls from the multiplex PCR reads in MiXCR, one entry per CDR3 protein. The table records 350,000 to 400,000 distinct CDR3 sequences, approximately 15% of them present only once. Per the germline V gene, CDR1 is SGDLS and CDR2 is YYNGEE. This CDR3 spans 15 amino acids. The V gene end was trimmed by 3 bases and the J gene end by 5 bases; junction bases not matched to a gene: 9. In this sample, this clonotype turned up many times. Its antigen is unidentified.

V gene TRBV9 combines with J gene TRBJ2-5, with TRBD2 matching 8 bases. The receptor's source is a woman between 18 and 29 years old with stable Graves' hyperthyroidism. The sequencing input was peripheral blood. CDR3 bases: TGTGCCAGCAGCGCAACCGGGACTAGTTATGAGACCCAGTACTTC. Translation gives CASSATGTSYETQYF.